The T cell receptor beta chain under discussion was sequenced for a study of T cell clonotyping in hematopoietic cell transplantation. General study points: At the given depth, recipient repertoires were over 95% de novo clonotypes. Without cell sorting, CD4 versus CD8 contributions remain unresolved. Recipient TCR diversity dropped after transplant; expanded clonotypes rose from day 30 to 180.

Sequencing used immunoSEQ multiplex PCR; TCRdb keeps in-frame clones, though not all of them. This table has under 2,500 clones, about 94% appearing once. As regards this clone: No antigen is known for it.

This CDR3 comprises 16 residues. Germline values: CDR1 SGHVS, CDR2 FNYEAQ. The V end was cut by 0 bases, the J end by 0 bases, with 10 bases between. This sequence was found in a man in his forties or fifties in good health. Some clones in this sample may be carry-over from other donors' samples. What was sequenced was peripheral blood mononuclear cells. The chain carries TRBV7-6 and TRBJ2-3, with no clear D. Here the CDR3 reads CASSLAALSSTDTQYF. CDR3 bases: TGTGCCAGCAGCTTAGCCGCACTATCCAGCACAGATACGCAGTATTTT. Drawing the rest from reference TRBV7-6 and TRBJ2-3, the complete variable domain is GAGVSQSPRYKVTKRGQDVALRCDPISGHVSLYWYRQALGQGPEFLTYFNYEAQQDKSGLPNDRFSAERPEGSISTLTIQRTEQRDSAMYRCASSLAALSSTDTQYFGPGTRLTVL.